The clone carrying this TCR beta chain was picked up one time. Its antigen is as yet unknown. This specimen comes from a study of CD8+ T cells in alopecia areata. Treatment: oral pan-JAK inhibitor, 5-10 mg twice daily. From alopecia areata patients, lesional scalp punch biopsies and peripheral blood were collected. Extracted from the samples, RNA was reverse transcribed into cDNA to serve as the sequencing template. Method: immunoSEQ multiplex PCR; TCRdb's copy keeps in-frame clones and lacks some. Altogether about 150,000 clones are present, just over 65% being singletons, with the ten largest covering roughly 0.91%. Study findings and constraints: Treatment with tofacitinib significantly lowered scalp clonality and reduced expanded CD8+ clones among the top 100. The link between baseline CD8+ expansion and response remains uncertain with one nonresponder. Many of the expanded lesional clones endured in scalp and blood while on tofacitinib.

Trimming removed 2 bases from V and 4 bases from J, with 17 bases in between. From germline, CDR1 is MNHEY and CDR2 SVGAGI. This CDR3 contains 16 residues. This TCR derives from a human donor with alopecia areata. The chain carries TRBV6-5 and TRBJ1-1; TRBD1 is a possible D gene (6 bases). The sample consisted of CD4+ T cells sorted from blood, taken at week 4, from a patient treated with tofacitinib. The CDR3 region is CASSYLDPQGPTEAFF. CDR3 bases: TGTGCCAGCAGTTACCTGGACCCTCAGGGGCCCACTGAAGCTTTCTTT.